The entry that follows covers one T cell receptor beta chain sequence. Here immunoSEQ multiplex PCR was the method, and the copy in TCRdb shows in-frame clones only, minus some. The sample has 200,000 to 250,000 clones; more than 65% are singletons. This sample was included in a study of blood T cell repertoires in COVID-19. Overall study context: Donors in the United States, Italy and Spain gave samples during acute or convalescent COVID-19. PBMCs, B-cell-depleted T cells, or T cells provided the cDNA or gDNA that made up the material.

Germline V CDR1 and CDR2: LNHDA, SQIVND (reference sequence). This CDR3 region has 14 residues. The V and J ends lost 3 bases and 4 bases respectively, with 10 bases between them. The sample was peripheral blood. The V call is TRBV19, the J call TRBJ2-1; D is perhaps TRBD1 (6 bases). The source is a human donor in a cohort sampled during active COVID-19. The CDR3 DNA reads as TGTGCCAGTAGTATCCGGACAGTTTACAATGAGCAGTTCTTC. Encoded protein: CASSIRTVYNEQFF.